A single sample is the source of the 32 T cell receptor beta chains below, sequenced in a study of cytomegalovirus exposure and HLA in healthy donors. Amplification used 60 Vbeta primers and 13 Jbeta primers. Assay used: immunoSEQ multiplex PCR; TCRdb lists only in-frame clones, some missing. The repertoire holds more than 150,000 clones, roughly 84% seen once, with around 1.4% in the top ten. Material: PBMCs. Receptor source: a woman aged 18-29 years in good health and CMV-seronegative.

The rearrangement uses TRBV28 and TRBJ2-5; 10 nucleotides line up with TRBD1. This CDR3 has 16 amino acids. Germline V CDR1 and CDR2: MDHEN, SYDVKM. Trimming removed 3 bases from V and 3 bases from J; junction bases left unmatched: 7. CDR3 in amino acids: CASSFLLGTGEETQYF. The CDR3 DNA is TGTGCCAGCAGTTTTTTGTTAGGGACAGGGGAAGAGACCCAGTACTTC.

The CDR3 DNA reads TGTGCCAGCAGCGGAAGGAACAGGATCCGTAACTATGGCTACACCTTC. Translating gives CASSGRNRIRNYGYTF. This chain uses TRBV6-6 with TRBJ1-2, with a possible D match to TRBD1 (5 bases). Germline V CDR1 and CDR2: MNHNY, SVGAGI (reference sequence). This CDR3 is 16 amino acids long. Trimming removed 6 bases at V and 1 base at J, with 18 bases between.

The chain carries TRBV11-3 and TRBJ1-3; TRBD1 might be the D (6 bases). The CDR3 covers 16 residues. CDR1 SGHNT and CDR2 YENEEA come from the germline V gene. With 7 bases removed from V and 0 bases from J, the gap between germline ends came to 16 bases. Written as DNA, the CDR3 is TGTGCCAGCAACCCGGACAGATATTACTCTGGAAACACCATATATTTT. Its protein product is CASNPDRYYSGNTIYF.

The chain is built from TRBV7-9 and TRBJ1-6, with D tentatively TRBD1 (5 bases). V gave up 3 bases and J gave up 10 bases, with 19 bases separating them. The CDR3 runs to 16 residues. Germline V gene lookup returns CDR1 SEHNR and CDR2 FQNEAQ (reference sequence). The CDR3 is CASSFSGRGSASPLHF. CDR3 nucleotide sequence: TGTGCCAGCAGCTTTTCGGGGCGGGGCTCGGCCTCACCCCTCCACTTT.

The chain uses TRBV5-1 and TRBJ2-3; D is uncertain. In germline, CDR1 is SGHRS, CDR2 YFSETQ. The CDR3 runs to 15 residues. The ends were cut back, 0 bases at V and 3 bases at J, with 11 bases in the middle. This chain's CDR3 is CASSLGGTGTDTQYF. The CDR3 coding sequence is TGCGCCAGCAGCTTGGGAGGAACCGGAACAGATACGCAGTATTTT.

The J gene is TRBJ2-7, the V gene TRBV27, with D possibly being TRBD1 (6 bases). Germline assignment: CDR1 MNHEY and CDR2 SMNVEV (reference sequence). Trimming shortened V by 6 bases and J by 4 bases, and 19 bases separated the two germline ends. There are 15 residues in the CDR3. CDR3 residues: CASRPGTQRPYEQYF. The CDR3 nucleotides read TGTGCCAGCAGACCCGGGACACAAAGGCCTTACGAGCAGTACTTC.

The V gene is TRBV6-6, the J gene TRBJ1-2; D is possibly TRBD1 (5 bases). Per the germline V gene, CDR1 is MNHNY and CDR2 is SVGAGI (reference sequence). V lost 0 bases to trimming and J lost 8 bases, with 13 bases between them. The length of the CDR3 is 14 residues. CDR3 region: CASSYSGQGEGYTF. The DNA for the CDR3 is TGTGCCAGCAGTTACTCGGGCCAGGGTGAAGGCTACACCTTC.

The chain employs TRBV18 and TRBJ2-7; 8 bases fit TRBD1. V dropped 1 base and J dropped 4; count of bases not matched to a gene: 6. The germline gives CDR1 KGHSH, CDR2 LQKENI. This CDR3 comprises 15 residues. CDR3 amino acids: CASSPRTDRGYEQYF. The CDR3 nucleotides read TGTGCCAGCTCACCACGCACCGACAGGGGATACGAGCAGTACTTC.

V gene TRBV28 combines with J gene TRBJ2-1; 12 positions match TRBD1. The CDR3 loop spans 19 amino acids. Germline values: CDR1 MDHEN, CDR2 SYDVKM. Losses at the gene ends were 5 bases for V and 0 bases for J; bases not matched to a gene: 11. DNA for the CDR3: TGTGCCAGCAGTCGCGGGACAGGGGGCAATCCGAGCTCCTACAATGAGCAGTTCTTC. Protein product: CASSRGTGGNPSSYNEQFF.

The V call is TRBV29-1, the J call TRBJ2-5; no clear D gene. In germline, CDR1 is SQVTM, CDR2 ANQGSEA. The CDR3 totals 11 residues. V shed 7 bases and J shed 5 bases, with 11 bases lying between them. CDR3 coding DNA: TGCAGCGCTACGAACAGCGAGACCCAGTACTTC. It encodes CSATNSETQYF.

In its sample, this clone ranks as medium-sized. V usage is TRBV11-2 and J usage is TRBJ1-1; no clear D. V lost 1 base and J lost 1, with 10 bases in between. The CDR3 extends over 15 amino acids. Germline CDR1 reads SGHAT; CDR2 reads FQNNGV. CDR3 in amino acids: CASSLAPRGNTEAFF. In DNA form, the CDR3 reads TGTGCCAGCAGCTTAGCCCCCCGCGGGAACACTGAAGCTTTCTTT.

The chain carries TRBV6-5 and TRBJ1-2; 7 nucleotides agree with TRBD1. Germline loops: CDR1 MNHEY, CDR2 SVGAGI. The trim removed 0 bases at V and 4 bases at J, leaving 2 bases unmatched. The CDR3 runs to 14 residues. CDR3 in DNA: TGTGCCAGCAGTTACTCGGGACAGCTCTATGGCTACACCTTC. The encoded protein is CASSYSGQLYGYTF.

The chain joins TRBV19 to TRBJ1-6; the match to TRBD1 covers 8 bases. CDR1 and CDR2 from the germline V gene are LNHDA and SQIVND (reference sequence). Losses at the gene ends were 3 bases for V and 6 bases for J; bases not matched to a gene: 7. There are 16 residues in the CDR3. Written as DNA, the CDR3 is TGTGCCAGTAGTATCGCAAGAGGACAGGGTAATTCACCCCTCCACTTT. Amino acids: CASSIARGQGNSPLHF.

The J gene is TRBJ1-2, the V gene TRBV9, with D perhaps matching TRBD1 (6 bases). This CDR3 comprises 13 residues. Trimming stripped 2 bases from V and 8 bases from J, with 13 bases between. Germline values: CDR1 SGDLS, CDR2 YYNGEE. This chain's CDR3 is CASSVVTGRGYTF. As DNA, the CDR3 is TGTGCCAGCAGCGTTGTAACAGGGCGCGGCTACACCTTC.

In DNA form, the CDR3 reads TGTGCCACCAGCAGAGATCAAGGACTCACCGGGGAGCTGTTTTTT. Protein: CATSRDQGLTGELFF. The chain carries TRBV15 and TRBJ2-2, with D tentatively TRBD2 (5 bases). Germline V gene lookup returns CDR1 LNHNV and CDR2 YYDKDF (reference sequence). The CDR3 totals 15 residues. Trimming removed 0 bases from V and 4 bases from J, with 9 bases in between.

In DNA form, the CDR3 reads TGCGCCAGCAGCTTGCTTCTCGGGGGCTCCTACGAGCAGTACTTC. Protein: CASSLLLGGSYEQYF. The chain employs TRBV5-1 and TRBJ2-7, with D maybe TRBD2 (6 bases). V was clipped by 1 base and J by 0 bases, with 11 bases between them. Germline lookup yields CDR1 SGHRS and CDR2 YFSETQ. The CDR3 spans 15 residues.

The V and J genes are TRBV10-1 and TRBJ1-6, with TRBD1 identical over 12 bases. CDR3 size: 16 residues. The junction had 5 bases not matched to a gene; V was cut back by 6 bases and J by 5 bases. Germline V CDR1 and CDR2: WNHNN, SYGVQD (reference sequence). CDR3 amino acids: CASRRDRGRHNSPLHF. The CDR3 DNA reads as TGCGCCAGCAGGAGGGACAGGGGGCGGCATAATTCACCCCTCCACTTT.

The chain uses TRBV6-1 and TRBJ1-3; D is possibly TRBD1 (6 bases). From germline, CDR1 is MNHNS and CDR2 SASEGT. V was shortened by 2 bases and J by 16 bases, with 18 bases between the two germline ends. CDR3 size: 13 residues. The CDR3 loop reads CASSETHRDLLYF. CDR3 nucleotide sequence: TGTGCCAGCAGTGAAACGCACAGGGATCTTCTTTATTTT.

V usage is TRBV12-5 and J usage is TRBJ2-7; 11 positions match TRBD2. After removal of 2 bases from V and 0 bases from J, the junction contained 6 bases not matched to a gene. The CDR3 totals 17 residues. The germline V gene has CDR1 LGHNT and CDR2 FRNRAP. The CDR3 here is CASGLTSGGLTSYEQYF. Here the CDR3 DNA reads TGTGCTAGTGGTTTGACTAGCGGGGGCCTCACCTCCTACGAGCAGTACTTC.

V and J are TRBV4-1 and TRBJ1-3; tentative D call: TRBD1 (6 bases). The CDR3 consists of 15 residues. Trimming removed 4 bases at V and 2 bases at J, with 12 bases between. Germline V gene data show CDR1 as MGHRA and CDR2 as YSYEKL. CDR3 DNA sequence: TGCGCCAGCAGCCTAGACTGGACAGCTGGAAACACCATATATTTT. This encodes CASSLDWTAGNTIYF.

The chain links TRBV11-3 to TRBJ2-1; TRBD1 agrees at 7 bases. The CDR3 covers 18 residues. Germline loops: CDR1 SGHNT, CDR2 YENEEA. After removal of 4 bases from V and 3 bases from J, the junction contained 15 bases not matched to a gene. The chain's CDR3 is CASSSPKRDSSRYNEQFF. The DNA for the CDR3 is TGTGCCAGCAGCTCCCCAAAGAGGGACAGTAGCCGCTACAATGAGCAGTTCTTC.

A note on this clone: Additional DNA sequences in this sample encode the identical CDR3. The chain uses TRBV6-1 and TRBJ2-3, with 8 bases lining up with TRBD2. Germline V gene sequence: CDR1 MNHNS, CDR2 SASEGT. Trimming at V came to 2 bases and at J to 1 base, leaving 2 bases not matched to a gene. This CDR3 contains 15 residues. The CDR3 DNA reads as TGTGCCAGCAGTGAAATTAGCGGGGGCACAGATACGCAGTATTTT. It encodes CASSEISGGTDTQYF.

This chain uses TRBV6-6 with TRBJ1-1; D may be TRBD1 (5 bases). V gave up 6 bases and J gave up 5 bases, with 16 bases separating them. CDR1 and CDR2 (germline): MNHNY, SVGAGI (reference sequence). The CDR3 sequence is 14 residues long. The CDR3 DNA is TGTGCCAGCAGCTCCATGACAGTCTCTACTGAAGCTTTCTTT. As protein: CASSSMTVSTEAFF.

CDR3 bases: TGTGCCAGCAGTTACGGGGTTCTAGGGCAGCCCCAGCATTTT. Protein sequence: CASSYGVLGQPQHF. This chain links TRBV7-9 with TRBJ1-5; D unclear. V was cut by 6 bases and J by 7 bases, with 16 bases left in between. Germline V gene lookup returns CDR1 SEHNR and CDR2 FQNEAQ (reference sequence). The CDR3 consists of 14 residues.

The J gene is TRBJ2-6, the V gene TRBV5-6; D perhaps matches TRBD1 (5 bases). V was pared by 1 base and J by 0 bases, with 8 bases between. The germline gives CDR1 SGHDT, CDR2 YYEEEE. The CDR3 contains 16 residues. Written as DNA, the CDR3 is TGTGCCAGCAGCTTGAACAGGTTCTCTGGGGCCAACGTCCTGACTTTC. Residues: CASSLNRFSGANVLTF. The entire variable domain, with the rest obtained from reference TRBV5-6 and TRBJ2-6, is as follows: DAGVTQSPTHLIKTRGQQVTLRCSPKSGHDTVSWYQQALGQGPQFIFQYYEEEERQRGNFPDRFSGHQFPNYSSELNVNALLLGDSALYLCASSLNRFSGANVLTFGAGSRLTVL.

The chain is built from TRBV5-4 and TRBJ2-1, with 9 bases matching TRBD2. The V gene end was trimmed by 0 bases and the J gene end by 5 bases; junction bases not matched to a gene: 6. The CDR3 extends over 16 amino acids. In germline, CDR1 is SGHNT, CDR2 YYREEE (reference sequence). The CDR3 bases are TGTGCCAGCAGCTTGGTGCGAGCGGGGGGCGACAATGAGCAGTTCTTC. Protein product: CASSLVRAGGDNEQFF. Full variable domain (rest looked up from reference TRBV5-4 and TRBJ2-1): ETGVTQSPTHLIKTRGQQVTLRCSSQSGHNTVSWYQQALGQGPQFIFQYYREEENGRGNFPPRFSGLQFPNYSSELNVNALELDDSALYLCASSLVRAGGDNEQFFGPGTRLTVL.

V is TRBV5-5 and J is TRBJ1-1, with 7 bases matching TRBD1. Per the germline V gene, CDR1 is SGHKS and CDR2 is YYEKEE (reference sequence). The CDR3 has 16 residues. V was clipped by 4 bases and J by 2 bases; unmatched bases: 11. Written as DNA, the CDR3 is TGTGCCAGCAGCCCAGTGACAGGGTGGGGAAACACTGAAGCTTTCTTT. As protein: CASSPVTGWGNTEAFF.

The rearrangement uses TRBV5-5 and TRBJ1-1; 7 bases line up with TRBD1. In germline, CDR1 is SGHKS, CDR2 YYEKEE (reference sequence). The junction had 12 bases not matched to a gene; V was cut back by 2 bases and J by 2 bases. There are 17 residues in the CDR3. CDR3 region: CASSFSRDRALNTEAFF. In DNA, the CDR3 is TGTGCCAGCAGCTTTAGTAGGGACAGAGCCTTAAACACTGAAGCTTTCTTT.

Here the CDR3 DNA reads TGTGCCAGCAGCCAAGTAGTAGCGGGGGACTACGAGCAGTACTTC. It encodes CASSQVVAGDYEQYF. The gene calls are TRBV4-2 and TRBJ2-7; 9 positions agree with TRBD2. V gave up 1 base and J gave up 3 bases; unmatched junction bases: 4. CDR1 LGHNA and CDR2 YNFKEQ come from the germline V gene. The CDR3 has 15 amino acids.

The table lists this clone with a few counts. This sequence joins TRBV29-1 and TRBJ1-2, with 8 bases aligning to TRBD1. There are 12 residues in the CDR3. Trimming removed 8 bases from V and 7 bases from J; junction bases left unmatched: 9. CDR1 and CDR2 (germline): SQVTM, ANQGSEA. The CDR3: CSTGGGRGGYTF. CDR3 nucleotides: TGCAGCACAGGGGGGGGCCGAGGTGGCTACACCTTC.

The table lists this clone with a count of one. V usage is TRBV9 and J usage is TRBJ1-1; no firm D call. CDR1 and CDR2 from the germline V gene are SGDLS and YYNGEE. Trimming pared 2 bases from V and 0 bases from J, leaving 5 bases between. This CDR3 spans 13 amino acids. The CDR3 sequence is CASSVYMNTEAFF. CDR3 DNA: TGTGCCAGCAGCGTTTACATGAACACTGAAGCTTTCTTT.

As to this clone: Mismatch with germline at one junction end may stem from a read error. This sequence joins TRBV7-9 and TRBJ1-3, with a possible D match to TRBD1 (6 bases). Germline V CDR1 and CDR2: SEHNR, FQNEAQ (reference sequence). The CDR3 contains 16 residues. CDR3 sequence (DNA): TGTGCCAGCAGCTTAATCCTCCAGGGGCAGGAAAACACCGTATATTTT. It codes for CASSLILQGQENTVYF.